Listed below are T cell receptor beta chains from one sample, sequenced in a study of vaccination effects on CD4 cells after COVID-19. No antigen is known for these receptors. Repertoires were generated with immunoSEQ multiplex PCR, while TCRdb's copy carries only in-frame clones and drops some. The table records 67,000 or so clones, over 70% of them present only once. The sequences come from CD4+ T cells from PBMCs cultured with HCoV-229E spike peptides, collected after COVID-19 vaccination. All receptors come from a human donor who received a COVID-19 vaccine. CDR3s include the opening cysteine and the closing phenylalanine or tryptophan. The D gene is left open where the match is weak. Clone size is stated in some rows and not others, as once, few, many or a class when expanded.

D: NA; size: NA; J: TRBJ1-1; V: TRBV10-1; DNA: TGCGCCAGCAGTGACCCGGGACAAAACACTGAAGCTTTCTTT; CDR3: CASSDPGQNTEAFF
D: TRBD1; size: NA; J: TRBJ2-2; V: TRBV5-4; DNA: TGTGCCAGCAGCCTTGGGACAGGTGCGAACACCGGGGAGCTGTTTTTT; CDR3: CASSLGTGANTGELFF
D: NA; size: NA; J: TRBJ2-5; V: TRBV6-4; DNA: TGTGCCAGCAGTCCCGGGGCCTGGGCATCAGAGACCCAGTACTTC; CDR3: CASSPGAWASETQYF
D: NA; size: NA; J: TRBJ2-2; V: TRBV7-2; DNA: TGTGCCAGCAGCTTGGTTACTACGGAAACCGAGCTGTTTTTT; CDR3: CASSLVTTETELFF
D: TRBD1; size: NA; J: TRBJ1-1; V: TRBV9; DNA: TGTGCCAGCAGCGGCCGGGACAGGGGTCTGAACACTGAAGCTTTCTTT; CDR3: CASSGRDRGLNTEAFF
D: NA; size: NA; J: TRBJ2-3; V: TRBV9; DNA: TGTGCCAGCGGGGATACGCAGTATTTT; CDR3: CASGDTQYF
D: TRBD1; size: NA; J: TRBJ2-2; V: TRBV7-2; DNA: TGTGCCAGCAGCTGGGACAGGGGGGTGACCGGGGAGCTGTTTTTT; CDR3: CASSWDRGVTGELFF
D: NA; size: NA; J: TRBJ2-5; V: TRBV5-1; DNA: TGCGCCAGCAGCTTGCCCGAACAAGAGACCCAGTACTTC; CDR3: CASSLPEQETQYF
D: NA; size: NA; J: TRBJ1-3; V: TRBV5-1; DNA: TGCGCCAGCAGCTTACTTCCATCTGGAAACACCATATATTTT; CDR3: CASSLLPSGNTIYF
D: NA; size: once; J: TRBJ1-1; V: TRBV6-1; DNA: TGTGCCAGCAGTGAAGCAGGGGCGAACACTGAAGCTTTCTTT; CDR3: CASSEAGANTEAFF
D: NA; size: few; J: TRBJ1-1; V: TRBV19; DNA: TGTGCCAGTAGTCAAAAAGTGGGGGGCCCTGAAGCTTTCTTT; CDR3: CASSQKVGGPEAFF
D: NA; size: once; J: TRBJ1-4; V: TRBV30; DNA: TGTGCCTGGAGTTGGGGGGAAAAACTGTTTTTT; CDR3: CAWSWGEKLFF
D: NA; size: NA; J: TRBJ1-1; V: TRBV12-5; DNA: TGTGCTAGTGGTTTGGTATTGGGACGGGGGACTGAAGCTTTCTTT; CDR3: CASGLVLGRGTEAFF
D: NA; size: NA; J: TRBJ2-5; V: TRBV7-9; DNA: TGTGCCAGCAGCTGGCGGGGGACAGAAGAGACCCAGTACTTC; CDR3: CASSWRGTEETQYF
D: NA; size: NA; J: TRBJ1-5; V: TRBV19; DNA: TGTGCCAGTTCTCTTCCCTGGGCAGGGGTGGTGACCCAGCATTTT; CDR3: CASSLPWAGVVTQHF
D: NA; size: NA; J: TRBJ1-6; V: TRBV6-2/TRBV6-3; DNA: TGTGCCAGCAGCCGAGACCTTATTTTTTCACCCCTCCACTTT; CDR3: CASSRDLIFSPLHF